This TCR beta chain was profiled in a study of blood T cell repertoires in COVID-19. Background on the study: Sites across the United States, Italy and Spain contributed samples from acute and convalescent COVID-19.

Authors' processing steps: Nucleated cell number was recorded as an estimate derived from reference gene primer amplification. Only in-frame clones appear in the TCRdb table, and some are missing; sequencing was by immunoSEQ multiplex PCR. D and trimming come from the DNA, and the V and J calls and clone size come from that table. The sample shows 200,000 to 250,000 clones, around 83% of them seen only once. V was trimmed by 3 bases and J by 10 bases, leaving 9 bases between them. The CDR3 covers 12 residues. Sequenced input: peripheral blood. The source of this sequence is a woman in her forties or fifties with acute or convalescent COVID-19. The J gene is TRBJ1-4, the V gene TRBV12-3 or TRBV12-4; no clear D. CDR3 DNA sequence: TGTGCCAGCAGTTTGTCCCAGTCAAAACTGTTTTTT. It yields the protein CASSLSQSKLFF.